Listed below are T cell receptor beta chains from one sample, sequenced in a study of CD8 T cells in ankylosing spondylitis. TCRdb processed the 5' RACE reads anew with MiXCR; each CDR3 protein has one entry. The sample holds some 400,000 distinct CDR3 sequences, about a fifth seen once. Sequencing was performed on blood, either unsorted or a sorted T cell fraction (not recorded which). All receptors come from a male donor with ankylosing spondylitis. CDR3s include the opening cysteine and the closing phenylalanine or tryptophan. Fields, in order: V gene, CDR3 protein.

V: TRBV6-1; CDR3: CASNKPGQSTEAFF
V: TRBV6-2/TRBV6-3; CDR3: CASRPIAGNSYNEQFF
V: TRBV12-3/TRBV12-4; CDR3: CASSPSSSAQYF
V: TRBV6-1; CDR3: CASSLLAGDSDTQYF
V: TRBV4-1; CDR3: CASSLKQGTEQYF
V: TRBV20-1; CDR3: CSARHLGRASNEKLFF
V: TRBV7-8; CDR3: CASSFDRFPNEQYF
V: TRBV11-3; CDR3: CASSPFVQGALYGYTF
V: TRBV20-1; CDR3: CSASAGSGANVLTF
V: TRBV20-1; CDR3: CSSGLSYEQYF
V: TRBV9; CDR3: CASSGRSLSNTGELFF
V: TRBV4-1; CDR3: CASSQDLRTGELFF
V: TRBV29-1; CDR3: CSVIWGQNYFNYGYTF
V: TRBV7-9; CDR3: CASSSPAGTGVRGYTF
V: TRBV29-1; CDR3: CSAQTRWNEQFF
V: TRBV3-1; CDR3: CASSPAQGTQYF
V: TRBV2; CDR3: CARGGARHPNTEAFF
V: TRBV10-1; CDR3: CASSELEGASTDTQYF
V: TRBV5-1; CDR3: CASSPGTFNEQFF
V: TRBV29-1; CDR3: CSALRTSGRYEQYF
V: TRBV15; CDR3: CATSREAGGPADTQYF
V: TRBV7-2; CDR3: CASSIPWGANEQFF
V: TRBV12-3/TRBV12-4; CDR3: CASSYRDYNEQFF
V: TRBV7-2; CDR3: CASSPGTGLETQYF
V: TRBV12-3/TRBV12-4; CDR3: CASSLDGRFTSTQYF
V: TRBV7-9; CDR3: CASRPRAGSRDEQFF
V: TRBV5-1; CDR3: CASSLDVAGGPGTGELFF
V: TRBV15; CDR3: CATSRDRQGWEDTQYF
V: TRBV12-3/TRBV12-4; CDR3: CASSPSRYSGANVLTF
V: TRBV10-3; CDR3: CAISMAELFYNEQFF
V: TRBV25-1; CDR3: CASSVTGWVADTQYF
V: TRBV7-8; CDR3: CASSLWGGSAYF
V: TRBV7-9; CDR3: CASSPGDSPLHF
V: TRBV12-3/TRBV12-4; CDR3: CASSFSPGGSGRSDTQYF
V: TRBV7-9; CDR3: CASRPGRFFTGELFF
V: TRBV10-2; CDR3: CASSEAGRDNEQFF
V: TRBV12-3/TRBV12-4; CDR3: CASTVGQVGTEAFF
V: TRBV20-1; CDR3: CSAVSRTGAEAFF
V: TRBV20-1; CDR3: CSARGQNPPQHF
V: TRBV5-6; CDR3: CASSRQGANQPQHF
V: TRBV12-3/TRBV12-4; CDR3: CASSLGRHSYEQYF
V: TRBV29-1; CDR3: CSVAGRGMVAQYF
V: TRBV29-1; CDR3: CSVEGRPAGETQYF
V: TRBV7-9; CDR3: CASSLGIRGGEDNEQFF
V: TRBV5-1; CDR3: CASSVMGQGREKLFF
V: TRBV29-1; CDR3: CSVVKGGETQYF
V: TRBV12-3/TRBV12-4; CDR3: CASSSGVARSYNEQFF
V: TRBV5-1; CDR3: CASSLGGTGTHEQYF
V: TRBV10-3; CDR3: CASYASGASYEQYF
V: TRBV4-3; CDR3: CASSQETAVTYEQYF
V: TRBV4-2; CDR3: CASSQEAGLSYNSPLHF
V: TRBV6-1; CDR3: CASSEPGLANSYEQYF